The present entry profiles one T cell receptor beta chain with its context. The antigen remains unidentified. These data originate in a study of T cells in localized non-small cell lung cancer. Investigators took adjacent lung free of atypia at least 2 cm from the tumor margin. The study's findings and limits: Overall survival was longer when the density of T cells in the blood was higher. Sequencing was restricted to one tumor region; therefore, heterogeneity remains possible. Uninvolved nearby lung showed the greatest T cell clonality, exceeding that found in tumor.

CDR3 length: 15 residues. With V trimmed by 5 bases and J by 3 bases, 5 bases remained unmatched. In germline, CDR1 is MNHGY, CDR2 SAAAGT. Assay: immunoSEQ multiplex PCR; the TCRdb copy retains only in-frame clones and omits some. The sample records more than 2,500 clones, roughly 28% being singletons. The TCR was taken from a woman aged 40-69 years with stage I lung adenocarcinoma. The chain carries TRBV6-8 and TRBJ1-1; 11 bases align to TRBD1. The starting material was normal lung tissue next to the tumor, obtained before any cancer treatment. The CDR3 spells CASSKGQGVYTEAFF. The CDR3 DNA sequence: TGTGCCAGCAGTAAGGGACAGGGGGTTTACACTGAAGCTTTCTTT.